The present T cell receptor beta chain was sequenced within a study of control samples from healthy donors and cancer patients. Some clones are missing from TCRdb's copy, which holds only in-frame ones; the method was immunoSEQ multiplex PCR. Altogether roughly 180,000 clones are present, 93% being singletons, with the ten largest covering about 4%. The CDR3 has 13 amino acids. The V and J ends lost 6 bases and 6 bases respectively, with 14 bases between them. This TCR was recovered from a woman aged 55-70 years in good health. The gene calls are TRBV12-3 or TRBV12-4 and TRBJ1-2; D not resolved. Material for sequencing was blood. CDR3 sequence reads: CASSQQVLNGYTF. In DNA, the CDR3 is TGTGCCAGCAGCCAACAAGTCTTAAATGGCTACACCTTC.